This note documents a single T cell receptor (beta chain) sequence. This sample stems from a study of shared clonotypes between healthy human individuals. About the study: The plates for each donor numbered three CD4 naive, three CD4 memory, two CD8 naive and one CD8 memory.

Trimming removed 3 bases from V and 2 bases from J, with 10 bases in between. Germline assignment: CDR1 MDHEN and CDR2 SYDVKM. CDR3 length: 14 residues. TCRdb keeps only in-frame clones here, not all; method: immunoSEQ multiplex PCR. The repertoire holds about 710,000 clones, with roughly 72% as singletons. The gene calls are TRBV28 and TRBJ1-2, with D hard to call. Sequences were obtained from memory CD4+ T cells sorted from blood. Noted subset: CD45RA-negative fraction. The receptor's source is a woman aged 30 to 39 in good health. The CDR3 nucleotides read TGTGCCAGCAGTTTGAGTTTGGGGAACTATGGCTACACCTTC. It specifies CASSLSLGNYGYTF.